The source of this T cell receptor (beta chain) is a study of regulatory T cells in long-lasting Graves disease. The study's findings and limits: Accuracy was perhaps lowered by the small sample size. Newly diagnosed Graves' patients exceeded persistent ones in TCR diversity.

Described time point: newly diagnosed GD, antithyroid drugs for less than 3 months. Extracted RNA from PBMCs served as the source of the TCR library. In building TCR beta libraries, iRepertoire HTBI primers were used together with Arm-PCR of CDR3 regions. TCRdb passed the multiplex PCR reads through MiXCR, listing each CDR3 protein once. The top ten clones hold about 10% of a sample with approximately 460,000 distinct CDR3 sequences, roughly 15% of them seen once. This clonotype was counted many times. Its antigen is not known. This CDR3 comprises 16 residues. Germline V lookup: CDR1 MNHEY, CDR2 SVGEGT. V trimming: 5 bases; J trimming: 8 bases; junction bases outside the gene matches: 9. A further study also used this sample, focusing on T cells in Graves' hyperthyroidism and ophthalmopathy. This second study says: Each diagnosis was grounded in clinical symptoms, serum thyroxine and TRAb, thyroid ultrasound, and orbital computed tomography.

The receptor comes from a woman between 25 and 40 years old with Graves disease. Material: peripheral blood mononuclear cells (PBMCs), obtained at new diagnosis, from a patient treated with antithyroid drugs. The chain joins TRBV6-2 or TRBV6-3 to TRBJ2-3, with 14 bases fitting TRBD2. The chain's CDR3 is CASSKGLAGEQGTQYF. As DNA, the CDR3 is TGTGCCAGCAGTAAGGGACTAGCGGGAGAGCAGGGTACGCAGTATTTT.